This entry describes one T cell receptor (beta chain). The antigen it recognizes is unknown. No much larger clonotype is one base removed from it; base qualities were not supplied. The germline V gene provides CDR1 MNHEY and CDR2 SVGEGT. From its cysteine to its phenylalanine, the CDR3 spans 15 amino acids. Only CDR3 DNA is held: 45 bases, read in frame from base 1. Compared with germline, V lacks 6 bases and J lacks 6 bases; bases without a gene match: 8. The data belong to a study of blood T cell repertoires in COVID-19 (dated by TCRdb to 2019 to 2021). Regarding the complete study: Samples covering the acute and convalescent phases of COVID-19 were provided by collaborators in the United States, Italy and Spain. The material from the prospective study consisted of cDNA or gDNA derived from T cells, B-cell-depleted T cells, or PBMCs. Deeply sampled blood TCRbeta repertoires from subjects exposed to, actively infected with, or recovered from COVID-19 were included in the dataset. The repertoires were released in a freely available public database intended as a resource for research on the immune response to SARS-CoV-2. The samples were drawn from the first 160 participants of the ongoing ImmuneRACE study and from under 1,500 subjects provided by 6 global collaborators. Nearly every sample came with metadata listing a de-identified subject ID, COVID-19 status, age in years and sex. HLA class I and class II types, where available, came from metadata supplied by the sample provider rather than from assay-based typing.

Collaborating institutions collected whole blood in K2EDTA tubes following their own protocols. For TCRbeta analysis, collaborators shipped samples as frozen whole blood, isolated PBMCs, or DNA extracted from either of those sample types. Paper-wide results and their limitations: The quantity of clinical and demographic metadata differed by source and by participant and was supplied without curation.

TCRbeta CDR3 regions were amplified from genomic DNA by means of the immunoSEQ Assay, a bias-controlled multiplex PCR. From the authors' description of their analysis: The number of nucleated cells in each sample was estimated from the amplification of reference gene primers within the assay. To quantify the absolute abundance of each unique TCRbeta CDR3 rearrangement, sequence reads were collapsed and filtered. For each sample, productive Simpson clonality was calculated by taking the square root of Simpson's diversity index across productive rearrangements. Sourced from immuneACCESS, this table was stored by TCRdb with only in-frame sequences that have V and J called. A share of the clones is absent; for the studies checked, an unresolved V gene accounts for under half, and the remainder has no known explanation. The V and J calls and clone size come from that table; D and trimming were worked out from the DNA. In all, the sample holds about 100,000 clones, and about 86% of those were seen once. Roughly 5% of the sample rests with the top ten.

The source is a human donor in a cohort sampled during active COVID-19. The sequenced sample was peripheral blood. The receptor chain draws on TRBV6-2 or TRBV6-3 and TRBJ1-4; 9 junctional bases match TRBD1. This receptor carries the CDR3 CASSPRQGVDEKLFF. In nucleotides, the sequence is TGTGCCAGCAGCCCCAGACAGGGGGTAGATGAAAAACTGTTTTTT.